A single sample gave rise to the 20 T cell receptor beta chains below, sequenced in a study of T cells in Graves' hyperthyroidism and ophthalmopathy. RNA transcripts were the template for amplifying TCR beta CDR3 regions. The TCR CDR3 was amplified in a first-round RT-PCR using the HTBI primer set. TCRdb passed the multiplex PCR reads through MiXCR, listing each CDR3 protein once. The repertoire consists of over 700,000 distinct CDR3 sequences, with approximately 36% occurring once and the leading ten covering around 32%. The sample was blood. Receptors were obtained from a woman aged 35 to 49 with Graves' hyperthyroidism.

This clonotype turned up a few times. V and J are TRBV4-3 and TRBJ2-6; 7 bases line up with TRBD1. In germline, CDR1 is LGHNA, CDR2 YSLEER. V shed 0 bases and J 3 bases; nucleotides not matched to a gene: 2. The length of the CDR3 is 16 residues. The CDR3 protein is CASSQETGVGANVLTF. CDR3 sequence (DNA): TGCGCCAGCAGCCAAGAAACAGGGGTTGGGGCCAACGTCCTGACTTTC.

This chain uses TRBV7-8 with TRBJ2-3; D possibly corresponds to TRBD2 (6 bases). V was shortened by 2 bases and J by 2 bases, with 14 bases between the two germline ends. Germline values: CDR1 SGHVS, CDR2 FQNEAQ. The CDR3 sequence is 16 residues long. Here the CDR3 DNA reads TGTGCCAGCAGCTTATATACTAGCACCTTCACAGATACGCAGTATTTT. Residues: CASSLYTSTFTDTQYF.

The DNA for the CDR3 is TGTGCCATCAGTGATACGGGAAAGAACACTGAAGCTTTCTTT. It translates to CAISDTGKNTEAFF. This sequence joins TRBV10-3 and TRBJ1-1, with no clear D. In germline, CDR1 is ENHRY, CDR2 SYGVKD. This CDR3 is built from 14 residues. V was trimmed by 3 bases and J by 1 base, leaving 9 bases between them.

This chain joins TRBV9 and TRBJ1-2; D ambiguous. Germline V gives CDR1 SGDLS, CDR2 YYNGEE. The CDR3 has 14 amino acids. With 4 bases removed from V and 8 bases from J, the gap between germline ends came to 18 bases. The CDR3 DNA reads as TGTGCCAGCAGCACGCCCGGGGTATCGGGAGGCTACACCTTC. This translates into CASSTPGVSGGYTF.

This clonotype was detected a few times. V gene TRBV5-4 combines with J gene TRBJ1-2, with 7 positions matching TRBD1. The length of the CDR3 is 14 residues. CDR1 and CDR2 from the germline V gene are SGHNT and YYREEE (reference sequence). V was pared by 4 bases and J by 5 bases, with 8 bases of the junction left unmatched. The CDR3 spells CASSRDSASYGYTF. The CDR3 DNA follows: TGTGCCAGCAGCCGGGACAGCGCTTCTTATGGCTACACCTTC.

The rearrangement uses TRBV25-1 and TRBJ1-2, with no clear D. CDR1 MGHDK and CDR2 SYGVNS come from the germline V gene. The V end was cut by 3 bases, the J end by 1 base, with 18 bases between. CDR3 length: 17 residues. Here the CDR3 reads CASSDSTATVNNYGYTF. The CDR3 DNA reads as TGTGCCAGCAGTGATTCGACCGCGACCGTCAATAACTATGGCTACACCTTC.

V and J are TRBV2 and TRBJ2-2, with TRBD1 identical over 7 bases. V was pared by 1 base and J by 0 bases, with 2 bases of the junction left unmatched. Germline CDR1 and CDR2: SNHLY and FYNNEI. This CDR3 has 16 residues. The CDR3 bases are TGTGCCAGCAGTGAAGGGGGACAGACGAACACCGGGGAGCTGTTTTTT. Its translation is CASSEGGQTNTGELFF.

The chain is built from TRBV7-9 and TRBJ2-1, with D maybe TRBD2 (5 bases). This CDR3 spans 14 amino acids. V gave up 0 bases and J gave up 5 bases, with 8 bases separating them. Germline CDR1 is SEHNR and CDR2 is FQNEAQ (reference sequence). DNA for the CDR3: TGTGCCAGCAGCTTAGCTCTCGGGGACAATGAGCAGTTCTTC. The encoded protein is CASSLALGDNEQFF.

This chain joins TRBV28 and TRBJ2-7, with D uncertain. Germline loops: CDR1 MDHEN, CDR2 SYDVKM. With 6 bases removed from V and 3 bases from J, the gap between germline ends came to 18 bases. The CDR3 length is 15 residues. In nucleotides, the CDR3 is TGTGCCAGCAGCCCGGCTAGACTCGATAACTACGAGCAGTACTTC. Translated, it gives CASSPARLDNYEQYF.

This chain connects TRBV7-2 to TRBJ1-6, with 8 bases identical to TRBD1. This CDR3 spans 15 amino acids. V lost 4 bases and J lost 7; bases outside the gene matches: 6. CDR1 is SGHTA and CDR2 is FQGNSA in the germline V gene. The CDR3 is CASSSWTGTNSPLHF. CDR3 coding DNA: TGTGCCAGCAGCTCTTGGACAGGGACAAATTCACCCCTCCACTTT.

This clonotype has just a few counts. V is TRBV5-1 and J is TRBJ1-2, with D unresolved. With 4 bases removed from V and 4 bases from J, the gap between germline ends came to 11 bases. Looked up from germline, CDR1 is SGHRS and CDR2 is YFSETQ. The CDR3 contains 13 residues. This CDR3 is CASSPLRSYGYTF. Written as DNA, the CDR3 is TGCGCCAGCAGCCCCCTGCGAAGCTATGGCTACACCTTC. The full variable domain, completed using reference TRBV5-1 and TRBJ1-2, is KAGVTQTPRYLIKTRGQQVTLSCSPISGHRSVSWYQQTPGQGLQFLFEYFSETQRNKGNFPGRFSGRQFSNSRSEMNVSTLELGDSALYLCASSPLRSYGYTFGSGTRLTVV.

The chain recombines TRBV18 with TRBJ2-7; D possibly uses TRBD1 or TRBD2 (6 bases each). This CDR3 is built from 14 residues. V shed 6 bases and J shed 3 bases, with 15 bases lying between them. Looked up from germline, CDR1 is KGHSH and CDR2 is LQKENI. The CDR3 DNA reads TGTGCCAGCTCCCTTGGGGGGCGTAACTACGAGCAGTACTTC. Translating it yields CASSLGGRNYEQYF.

There are a few counts of this clonotype. The chain links TRBV6-6 to TRBJ1-5; 7 bases align to TRBD1. CDR1 and CDR2 (germline): MNHNY, SVGAGI (reference sequence). CDR3 size: 15 residues. V lost 5 bases, J lost 5 bases, and 9 bases stayed unmatched. Here the CDR3 reads CASSEGTADHQPQHF. The CDR3, as DNA: TGTGCCAGCAGTGAAGGGACAGCCGATCATCAGCCCCAGCATTTT.

Only a few counts were recorded for this clonotype. The chain carries TRBV6-6 and TRBJ2-7, with D possibly being TRBD1 or TRBD2 (5 bases each). This CDR3 has 15 amino acids. Germline values: CDR1 MNHNY, CDR2 SVGAGI (reference sequence). V was cut by 0 bases and J by 1 base, with 10 bases left in between. CDR3 sequence reads: CASSYSGVISYEQYF. The CDR3 DNA follows: TGTGCCAGCAGTTACTCGGGGGTTATTTCCTACGAGCAGTACTTC.

This clonotype was recorded at least ten times. The chain has TRBV7-9 and TRBJ1-2; D is unclear. Germline CDR1 and CDR2: SEHNR and FQNEAQ (reference sequence). The length of the CDR3 is 15 residues. The ends were cut back, 4 bases at V and 3 bases at J, with 15 bases in the middle. The CDR3 is CASSSGPTRDYGYTF. CDR3 DNA sequence: TGTGCCAGCAGCTCTGGACCAACGAGAGACTATGGCTACACCTTC.

In the case of this clonotype: A clone one base away is much larger, so this may be a read error. The V gene is TRBV7-2, the J gene TRBJ1-6; D uncertain. The CDR3 covers 12 residues. The ends were cut back, 6 bases at V and 13 bases at J, with 13 bases in the middle. CDR1 and CDR2 (germline): SGHTA, FQGNSA. The CDR3 sequence: CTSRMSRPPLHF. The CDR3 nucleotides are TGTACCAGCAGAATGTCTAGGCCTCCCCTCCACTTT.

J is TRBJ1-2 and V is TRBV2, with D maybe TRBD1 (6 bases). V lost 5 bases to trimming and J lost 8 bases, with 12 bases between them. Germline CDR1 reads SNHLY; CDR2 reads FYNNEI. The CDR3 is 12 amino acids. The CDR3 region is CASSYAGGGYTF. The CDR3 DNA reads TGTGCCAGCAGTTACGCGGGGGGCGGCTACACCTTC.

This clonotype was seen repeatedly, ten times or more. The chain uses TRBV12-3 or TRBV12-4 and TRBJ1-2; TRBD1 matches at 8 bases. With V trimmed by 5 bases and J by 7 bases, 9 bases remained unmatched. The CDR3 is made up of 14 amino acids. The CDR3 reads CASSHRTGIGGYTF. The CDR3 coding sequence is TGTGCCAGCAGTCATCGGACAGGGATAGGTGGCTACACCTTC.

Comment on this clonotype: Given a much more abundant clone one base away, this may be a read error. J is TRBJ1-1 and V is TRBV19; D unclear. Per the germline V gene, CDR1 is LNHDA and CDR2 is SQIVND (reference sequence). The CDR3 has 13 residues. The CDR3 loop is CASSTSGWTEASF. In DNA, the CDR3 is TGTGCCAGTAGTACCTCCGGGTGGACTGAAGCTTCCTTT.

This clonotype showed up just a few times. CDR3 protein: CASSPYEATNEKLFF. The CDR3, as DNA: TGTGCCAGCAGTCCCTACGAAGCAACTAATGAAAAACTGTTTTTT. The chain joins TRBV28 to TRBJ1-4; D unclear. The CDR3 has 15 residues. Trimming pared 5 bases from V and 0 bases from J, leaving 10 bases between. CDR1 is MDHEN, CDR2 SYDVKM, per germline.